Only one count was recorded for the clone carrying this T cell receptor (beta chain). Its target is unknown. PCR involved 60 Vbeta and 13 Jbeta primers. The method was immunoSEQ multiplex PCR; TCRdb's version includes in-frame clones alone and lacks a portion of them. This table holds approximately 120,000 clones, 81% found once. The sample is drawn from a study of cytomegalovirus exposure and HLA in healthy donors. Whole-study results and caveats: Later analysis associated a missense DCLRE1C variant with TCR beta V- and J-gene trimming. Earlier analysis looked at TCR beta V segments, and most were productive about 90% or about 30% of the time. Rarity characterized most TCR sequences, yet some public TCRs appeared in many donors.

This clonotype was sampled from a woman in her 30s in good health and CMV-seronegative. What was sequenced was PBMCs.

The CDR3 here is CASSLQSQETQYF. The DNA of the CDR3 is TGTGCCAGCTCGCTACAGAGTCAAGAGACCCAGTACTTC. This chain joins TRBV18 and TRBJ2-5; no clear D. The germline V gene has CDR1 KGHSH and CDR2 LQKENI. This CDR3 region has 13 residues. Trimming stripped 6 bases from V and 2 bases from J, with 10 bases between.